The source of this TCR beta chain is a study of blood T cell repertoires in COVID-19. Repertoires were generated with immunoSEQ multiplex PCR, while TCRdb's copy carries only in-frame clones and drops some. The sample includes roughly 430,000 clones, 88% of them seen just once. There are 17 residues in the CDR3. The junction had 6 bases not matched to a gene; V was cut back by 4 bases and J by 0 bases. The receptor comes from a woman between 35 and 50 years old with acute COVID-19. This chain uses TRBV23-1 with TRBJ2-2, with TRBD1 matching over 9 bases. TRBV23-1 is identified as an open reading frame with a role that is uncertain. Sample: PBMCs or T cells enriched from blood (not recorded which). CDR3 amino acids: CASSLGDRAPNTGELFF. The CDR3 nucleotides are TGCGCCAGCAGTCTAGGGGACAGGGCACCGAACACCGGGGAGCTGTTTTTT.